A selection of T cell receptor beta chains follows, all from one sample in a study of blood T cell repertoires in COVID-19. Profiled with immunoSEQ multiplex PCR; TCRdb holds only in-frame clones, not every one. Of more than 75,000 clones in the sample, around nine tenths are singletons; the top ten hold 8.1%. Sequencing was carried out using peripheral blood. These receptors all stem from a woman in her 70s with acute or convalescent COVID-19. The CDR3 runs from the conserved cysteine through the conserved F or W. Each record gives: CDR3 length, clone size, D gene, J gene, V gene, CDR3 DNA, CDR3 protein. The D gene is left open where the match is weak. Size is omitted from some rows. Given values are once, few, many or a class for expanded clones.

cdr3_length: 14; clone_size: .; d_call: .; j_call: TRBJ2-7; v_call: TRBV7-3; cdr3_nt: TGTGCCAGCAGCTTAGGGCAGGGCCGCTACGAGCAGTACTTC; cdr3_aa: CASSLGQGRYEQYF
cdr3_length: 17; clone_size: .; d_call: TRBD1; j_call: TRBJ2-7; v_call: TRBV10-2; cdr3_nt: TGCGCCAGCAGTGAGTCCGGGGGACAGGGTTGGTCCTACGAGCAGTACTTC; cdr3_aa: CASSESGGQGWSYEQYF
cdr3_length: 16; clone_size: .; d_call: TRBD1; j_call: TRBJ1-3; v_call: TRBV6-5; cdr3_nt: TGTGCCAGCAGTTTCTCCGGACAGGGAGGAGGAAACACCATATATTTT; cdr3_aa: CASSFSGQGGGNTIYF
cdr3_length: 12; clone_size: .; d_call: .; j_call: TRBJ1-1; v_call: TRBV5-6; cdr3_nt: TGTGCCAGCAGCTTGAGACTAGTTGAAGCTTTCTTT; cdr3_aa: CASSLRLVEAFF
cdr3_length: 15; clone_size: .; d_call: TRBD2; j_call: TRBJ2-7; v_call: TRBV5-1; cdr3_nt: TGCGCCAGCAGCAGCCTAGCGGGAGACTCCTACGAGCAGTACTTC; cdr3_aa: CASSSLAGDSYEQYF
cdr3_length: 13; clone_size: .; d_call: TRBD1; j_call: TRBJ1-2; v_call: TRBV12-3/TRBV12-4; cdr3_nt: TGTGCCAGCAGTACACAGGGGGCCGATGGCTACACCTTC; cdr3_aa: CASSTQGADGYTF
cdr3_length: 13; clone_size: .; d_call: .; j_call: TRBJ1-1; v_call: TRBV12-3/TRBV12-4; cdr3_nt: TGTGCCAGCAGTTTAGGGGCTGAGCTTGAAGCTTTCTTT; cdr3_aa: CASSLGAELEAFF
cdr3_length: 13; clone_size: few; d_call: .; j_call: TRBJ1-3; v_call: TRBV10-3; cdr3_nt: TGTGCCATCAGTGCAGGGAATGGAAACACCATATATTTT; cdr3_aa: CAISAGNGNTIYF
cdr3_length: 14; clone_size: .; d_call: TRBD1; j_call: TRBJ2-1; v_call: TRBV6-4; cdr3_nt: TGTGCCAGCAGCACGGGACAGCCAGGGGATGAGCAGTTCTTC; cdr3_aa: CASSTGQPGDEQFF
cdr3_length: 16; clone_size: .; d_call: TRBD2; j_call: TRBJ2-1; v_call: TRBV5-4; cdr3_nt: TGTGCCAGCAGCGTGCCGGGACTAGCGGGAGATTATGAGCAGTTCTTC; cdr3_aa: CASSVPGLAGDYEQFF
cdr3_length: 13; clone_size: .; d_call: .; j_call: TRBJ1-1; v_call: TRBV29-1; cdr3_nt: TGCAGCGTTCGAGCACAGACGAACACTGAAGCTTTCTTT; cdr3_aa: CSVRAQTNTEAFF
cdr3_length: 17; clone_size: .; d_call: TRBD2; j_call: TRBJ2-2; v_call: TRBV27; cdr3_nt: TGTGCCAGCAGTTCCGGGGTAGCGGGATGGGGGACCGGGGAGCTGTTTTTT; cdr3_aa: CASSSGVAGWGTGELFF
cdr3_length: 17; clone_size: .; d_call: TRBD1; j_call: TRBJ2-1; v_call: TRBV19; cdr3_nt: TGTGCCAGTAGTATAGGGACAGGTAGTCCCTCCTACAATGAGCAGTTCTTC; cdr3_aa: CASSIGTGSPSYNEQFF
cdr3_length: 13; clone_size: once; d_call: .; j_call: TRBJ1-5; v_call: TRBV10-2; cdr3_nt: TGCGCCAGCAGCCTTCACTTCAATCAGCCCCAGCATTTT; cdr3_aa: CASSLHFNQPQHF
cdr3_length: 13; clone_size: once; d_call: .; j_call: TRBJ1-1; v_call: TRBV28; cdr3_nt: TGTGCCAGCAGTTCACAGCCGAACACTGAAGCTTTCTTT; cdr3_aa: CASSSQPNTEAFF
cdr3_length: 22; clone_size: .; d_call: TRBD2; j_call: TRBJ2-7; v_call: TRBV5-1; cdr3_nt: TGCGCCAGCAGCTTGGCCAGCGGGGGTCCGGGACTAGCGGGAGGGGTAACCTACGAGCAGTACTTC; cdr3_aa: CASSLASGGPGLAGGVTYEQYF
cdr3_length: 16; clone_size: .; d_call: .; j_call: TRBJ2-3; v_call: TRBV11-2; cdr3_nt: TGTGCCAGCAGCTTAGGGAGGGGGCGGGAGGCAGATACGCAGTATTTT; cdr3_aa: CASSLGRGREADTQYF
cdr3_length: 15; clone_size: .; d_call: TRBD1; j_call: TRBJ2-3; v_call: TRBV6-1; cdr3_nt: TGTGCCAGCAGTGAGAACAGGGGGCGCGCAGATACGCAGTATTTT; cdr3_aa: CASSENRGRADTQYF
cdr3_length: 13; clone_size: .; d_call: TRBD2; j_call: TRBJ2-1; v_call: TRBV9; cdr3_nt: TGTGCCAGCAGCGGTAGCGGGAGGAATGAGCAGTTCTTC; cdr3_aa: CASSGSGRNEQFF
cdr3_length: 14; clone_size: .; d_call: .; j_call: TRBJ1-1; v_call: TRBV7-9; cdr3_nt: TGTGCCAGCAGCTTAAGCGGCAAGAACACTGAAGCTTTCTTT; cdr3_aa: CASSLSGKNTEAFF
cdr3_length: 14; clone_size: .; d_call: .; j_call: TRBJ2-7; v_call: TRBV14; cdr3_nt: TGTGCCAGCAGCCAATTCGGGAGATACAACGAGCAGTACTTC; cdr3_aa: CASSQFGRYNEQYF
cdr3_length: 15; clone_size: .; d_call: .; j_call: TRBJ2-6; v_call: TRBV11-3; cdr3_nt: TGTGCCAGCAGTGGGGGGAACTCTGGGGCCAACGTCCTGACTTTC; cdr3_aa: CASSGGNSGANVLTF
cdr3_length: 15; clone_size: .; d_call: TRBD1; j_call: TRBJ2-7; v_call: TRBV7-3; cdr3_nt: TGTGCCAGCAGCTTATCCGGGACAGGGGCTGACGAGCAGTACTTC; cdr3_aa: CASSLSGTGADEQYF
cdr3_length: 16; clone_size: .; d_call: .; j_call: TRBJ2-2; v_call: TRBV9; cdr3_nt: TGTGCCAGCAGCCTTCTTCTTAATACGAACACCGGGGAGCTGTTTTTT; cdr3_aa: CASSLLLNTNTGELFF
cdr3_length: 14; clone_size: .; d_call: TRBD1; j_call: TRBJ2-7; v_call: TRBV5-4; cdr3_nt: TGTGCCAGCAGCCCGGGACAGGGGAGGAACGAGCAGTACTTC; cdr3_aa: CASSPGQGRNEQYF
cdr3_length: 13; clone_size: once; d_call: TRBD1; j_call: TRBJ2-7; v_call: TRBV10-2; cdr3_nt: TGCGCCAGCAGCGGGACAGGGTCATACGAGCAGTACTTC; cdr3_aa: CASSGTGSYEQYF
cdr3_length: 15; clone_size: .; d_call: .; j_call: TRBJ1-3; v_call: TRBV3-1/TRBV3-2; cdr3_nt: TGTGCCAGCAGCCTAGCTCCTAGCTCTGGAAACACCATATATTTT; cdr3_aa: CASSLAPSSGNTIYF
cdr3_length: 16; clone_size: .; d_call: TRBD2; j_call: TRBJ2-7; v_call: TRBV11-1; cdr3_nt: TGTGCCAGCAGCAGCGACAGCAGCGGGAGATCCTACGAGCAGTACTTC; cdr3_aa: CASSSDSSGRSYEQYF
cdr3_length: 12; clone_size: .; d_call: .; j_call: TRBJ2-7; v_call: TRBV14; cdr3_nt: TGTGCCAGCAGCCAAGGTACCTACGAGCAGTACTTC; cdr3_aa: CASSQGTYEQYF